Listed below are T cell receptor beta chains from one sample, sequenced in a study of OX40 agonist ivuxolimab in advanced cancers. TCRdb keeps only in-frame clones here, not all; method: immunoSEQ multiplex PCR. The data contain about 12,000 clones, 80% of them singletons. The sequences come from CD4+ or CD8+ T cells sorted from blood, collected in a trial of the OX40 agonist ivuxolimab. The receptors stem from an adult with an advanced solid tumor such as melanoma, head and neck, liver or kidney cancer. Both conserved end residues are trimmed from each CDR3. Fields, in order: J gene, D gene, V gene, CDR3 protein. A D gene is named only where the DNA matches it firmly.

J gene: TRBJ2-2
D gene: .
V gene: TRBV6-5
CDR3 protein: ASSYSRGGAGELF

J gene: TRBJ1-2
D gene: TRBD1
V gene: TRBV27
CDR3 protein: ASGFDRGGYT

J gene: TRBJ2-7
D gene: .
V gene: TRBV27
CDR3 protein: ASSLSGQSYEQY

J gene: TRBJ1-3
D gene: .
V gene: TRBV6-5
CDR3 protein: ASSYFKSSGNTIY

J gene: TRBJ2-1
D gene: TRBD2
V gene: TRBV29-1
CDR3 protein: SAPGTSGYNEQF

J gene: TRBJ1-1
D gene: .
V gene: TRBV6-5
CDR3 protein: ASSLQPESEAF

J gene: TRBJ1-2
D gene: TRBD1
V gene: TRBV6-5
CDR3 protein: ASSSRDSRNYGYT

J gene: TRBJ2-4
D gene: TRBD1
V gene: TRBV28
CDR3 protein: ASNIGQGPGLAKNIQY

J gene: TRBJ1-2
D gene: .
V gene: TRBV28
CDR3 protein: ASSLFPGDGYT

J gene: TRBJ2-2
D gene: TRBD1
V gene: TRBV9
CDR3 protein: ASSGTGVTGELF

J gene: TRBJ2-3
D gene: TRBD2
V gene: TRBV5-4
CDR3 protein: ASSFSGRATDTQY

J gene: TRBJ1-6
D gene: TRBD1
V gene: TRBV7-9
CDR3 protein: ASSSSTGGAYNSPLH

J gene: TRBJ2-5
D gene: .
V gene: TRBV10-1
CDR3 protein: ASGDTQETQY

J gene: TRBJ1-1
D gene: .
V gene: TRBV7-2
CDR3 protein: ASSTQGITEAF

J gene: TRBJ2-7
D gene: .
V gene: TRBV5-1
CDR3 protein: ASSLEAEQY

J gene: TRBJ2-3
D gene: TRBD2
V gene: TRBV7-9
CDR3 protein: ATRLAGGGTDTQY

J gene: TRBJ1-5
D gene: .
V gene: TRBV9
CDR3 protein: ASSRTTGFNQPQH

J gene: TRBJ2-5
D gene: .
V gene: TRBV28
CDR3 protein: ASDDQETQY

J gene: TRBJ2-5
D gene: .
V gene: TRBV5-1
CDR3 protein: ASRSGNQETQY

J gene: TRBJ2-6
D gene: .
V gene: TRBV19
CDR3 protein: ASSIGTGANVLT

J gene: TRBJ1-4
D gene: .
V gene: TRBV25-1
CDR3 protein: ASSRTGYSREEKLF

J gene: TRBJ2-5
D gene: TRBD2
V gene: TRBV28
CDR3 protein: ASSRRGGGAQETQY

J gene: TRBJ2-3
D gene: TRBD2
V gene: TRBV19
CDR3 protein: ASSIRLAGGPSTDTQY

J gene: TRBJ2-7
D gene: .
V gene: TRBV19
CDR3 protein: ASSINPGGAWEQY

J gene: TRBJ1-3
D gene: TRBD1
V gene: TRBV7-2
CDR3 protein: ASSLVWTGSGNTIY

J gene: TRBJ1-2
D gene: .
V gene: TRBV6-4
CDR3 protein: ASSDSADSPLGYT

J gene: TRBJ2-7
D gene: .
V gene: TRBV30
CDR3 protein: AWAPVSYEQY

J gene: TRBJ2-7
D gene: TRBD1
V gene: TRBV4-1
CDR3 protein: ASSHSGQGMGEQY

J gene: TRBJ1-2
D gene: .
V gene: TRBV27
CDR3 protein: ASSLRGARGYT

J gene: TRBJ2-3
D gene: .
V gene: TRBV6-1
CDR3 protein: ASSELAAGGTDTQY

J gene: TRBJ2-1
D gene: .
V gene: TRBV6-1
CDR3 protein: ASSVAGNYNEQF

J gene: TRBJ2-6
D gene: .
V gene: TRBV6-1
CDR3 protein: ASSAGSGANVLT

J gene: TRBJ2-1
D gene: .
V gene: TRBV19
CDR3 protein: ASSIGGGRAYEQF

J gene: TRBJ2-3
D gene: TRBD1
V gene: TRBV25-1
CDR3 protein: ASTTGGADTQY

J gene: .
D gene: TRBD2
V gene: TRBV6-4
CDR3 protein: ASSEIAGGPSHEQY

J gene: TRBJ2-7
D gene: TRBD2
V gene: TRBV7-7
CDR3 protein: ASSRPGGEQY

J gene: TRBJ1-2
D gene: .
V gene: TRBV6-5
CDR3 protein: ASSYSPADPHGYT

J gene: TRBJ2-7
D gene: TRBD1
V gene: TRBV28
CDR3 protein: AIQGGRGGYEQY

J gene: TRBJ2-2
D gene: TRBD2
V gene: TRBV18
CDR3 protein: ASPRLAENTGELF

J gene: TRBJ2-7
D gene: TRBD2
V gene: TRBV2
CDR3 protein: ASRVLAGYYEQY

J gene: TRBJ2-3
D gene: TRBD1
V gene: TRBV6-5
CDR3 protein: ASSSRDRGHTQY

J gene: TRBJ1-6
D gene: .
V gene: TRBV27
CDR3 protein: ASSLSQSVEAPLH